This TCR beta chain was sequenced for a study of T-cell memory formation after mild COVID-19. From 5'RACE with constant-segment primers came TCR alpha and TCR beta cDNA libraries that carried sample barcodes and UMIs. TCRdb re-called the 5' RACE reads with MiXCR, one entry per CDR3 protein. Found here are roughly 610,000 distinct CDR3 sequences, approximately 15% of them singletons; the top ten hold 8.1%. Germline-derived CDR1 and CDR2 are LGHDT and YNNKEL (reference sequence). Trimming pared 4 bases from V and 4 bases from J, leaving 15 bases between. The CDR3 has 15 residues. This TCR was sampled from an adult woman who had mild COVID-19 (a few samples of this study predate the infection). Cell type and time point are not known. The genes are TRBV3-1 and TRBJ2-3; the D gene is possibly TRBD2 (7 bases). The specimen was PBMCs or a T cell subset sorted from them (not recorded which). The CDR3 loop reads CASSPGGPLADTQYF. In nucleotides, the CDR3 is TGTGCCAGCAGCCCCGGGGGGCCCTTGGCAGATACGCAGTATTTT.